This TCR beta chain was found in a study of memory CD8 T cells in hepatitis C reinfection. The wider study: Chronic HCV followed reinfection in two donors who cleared primary infection.

Details on this clone: The antigen is not known.

There are 12 residues in the CDR3. The germline V gene encodes CDR1 WSHSY and CDR2 SAAADI. V was cut by 3 bases and J by 4 bases, with 7 bases left in between. Regarding the study as a whole: Only a handful of donors prevented definitive conclusions about public clonotypes.

Produced via immunoSEQ multiplex PCR; TCRdb's table is partial and in-frame only. The sample consists of 40,000 to 60,000 clones, around 92% of them appearing once. Time point described: pre-reinfection, 55 to 20 weeks before reinfection detection. TCR sequencing was done directly ex vivo on sorted cells, without expansion in vitro. This chain joins TRBV10-2 and TRBJ2-7; D is undetermined. The TCR sequence derives from a man aged 18 to 35 with hepatitis C virus infection. The material sequenced was naive CD8+ T cells sorted from blood. The CDR3 DNA follows: TGCGCCAGCAGTGACCCCTCTTACGAGCAGTACTTC. Its translation: CASSDPSYEQYF.